This T cell receptor beta chain stems from a study of breast tumors, draining lymph nodes, adjacent tissues. Trimming at V came to 5 bases and at J to 5 bases, leaving 11 bases not matched to a gene. The CDR3 spans 16 residues. Germline V gene sequence: CDR1 LGHDT, CDR2 YNNKEL (reference sequence). This clonotype showed up just a few times. Its specificity is unknown. Breast cancer patients provided tissue from their axillary draining lymph nodes. Study findings and constraints: Compared with lymph nodes, tumors were less diverse; compared with nontumor tissue, more. That most tumor T cells come from lymph nodes remained unproven. Tumor and nontumor repertoires were significantly more similar in luminal-like than in basal-like breast cancer.

TCRdb passed the multiplex PCR reads through MiXCR, listing each CDR3 protein once. The repertoire holds more than 85,000 distinct CDR3 sequences, with around 21% as singletons. The sequence was obtained from a female donor with breast cancer. Some clones in this sample may be carry-over from other donors' samples. This chain joins TRBV3-1 and TRBJ2-5, with 10 bases identical to TRBD2. Material: axillary lymph node tissue. This chain's CDR3 is CASSDGLAERWETQYF. The CDR3 DNA reads TGTGCCAGCAGCGACGGACTAGCGGAGCGGTGGGAGACCCAGTACTTC.